This entry lists 5 T cell receptor beta chains sequenced from one sample in a study of blood T cell repertoires in COVID-19. Profiling relied on immunoSEQ multiplex PCR, and the TCRdb table lists in-frame clones only, not all of them. This table holds nearly 250,000 clones, about 82% found once. The sample was PBMCs or T cells enriched from blood (not recorded which). These receptors all come from a woman in her forties or fifties who had recovered from COVID-19.

The chain recombines TRBV15 with TRBJ2-3; TRBD2 aligns across 11 bases. The J segment lost 6 bases and the V segment lost 1 base, leaving 9 bases of the junction unmatched. CDR3 length: 17 amino acids. Germline CDR1 LNHNV, CDR2 YYDKDF (reference sequence). CDR3 in DNA: TGTGCCACCAGCAGAGGGGGACTAGCGGACCTTTTGGATACGCAGTATTTT. The encoded protein is CATSRGGLADLLDTQYF.

CDR3 in amino acids: CASSKSGTLTGVTNEKLFF. The DNA for the CDR3 is TGTGCCAGCAGTAAATCCGGGACTCTAACCGGGGTAACTAATGAAAAACTGTTTTTT. The V call is TRBV28, the J call TRBJ1-4, with D possibly TRBD1 on 5 matching bases. Germline CDR1 reads MDHEN; CDR2 reads SYDVKM. V gave up 5 bases and J gave up 1 base, with 23 bases separating them. The CDR3 runs to 19 residues. Variable domain in full (rest from reference TRBV28 and TRBJ1-4): DVKVTQSSRYLVKRTGEKVFLECVQDMDHENMFWYRQDPGLGLRLIYFSYDVKMKEKGDIPEGYSVSREKKERFSLILESASTNQTSMYLCASSKSGTLTGVTNEKLFFGSGTQLSVL.

This chain joins TRBV7-3 and TRBJ2-1; D possibly corresponds to TRBD2 (6 bases). The V and J ends lost 2 bases and 9 bases respectively, with 11 bases between them. This CDR3 has 13 amino acids. Germline V gives CDR1 SGHTA, CDR2 FQGTGA. CDR3 protein: CASSLVGAGEQFF. DNA for the CDR3: TGTGCCAGCAGCTTAGTGGGAGCGGGTGAGCAGTTCTTC.

The sample holds one count of this clone. CDR3 protein: CASSYRDRAQYF. The CDR3, as DNA: TGTGCCAGCAGCTACCGGGACAGGGCGCAGTATTTT. This chain joins TRBV11-1 and TRBJ2-3, with 9 bases aligning to TRBD1. The ends lost 4 bases at V and 10 bases at J; junction bases unmatched: 3. The CDR3 has 12 residues. Per the germline V gene, CDR1 is SGHAT and CDR2 is FQDESV (reference sequence).

The chain couples TRBV19 to TRBJ2-7; TRBD1 agrees at 10 bases. The V gene end was trimmed by 1 base and the J gene end by 3 bases; junction bases not matched to a gene: 3. Germline loops: CDR1 LNHDA, CDR2 SQIVND (reference sequence). CDR3 length equals 15 residues. CDR3 nucleotides: TGTGCCAGTAGTATAGGCCGGACAGGGGGCTACGAGCAGTACTTC. Protein: CASSIGRTGGYEQYF.